The 24 T cell receptor beta chains below were found in one sample sequenced in a study of blood T cell repertoires in COVID-19. Some clones are missing from TCRdb's copy, which holds only in-frame ones; the method was immunoSEQ multiplex PCR. The top ten hold roughly 13% of the sample, which has 50,000 to 60,000 clones, 70% to 90% seen once. What was sequenced was peripheral blood. The receptors shown here come from a human donor in a cohort sampled during active COVID-19.

The chain links TRBV18 to TRBJ2-3; TRBD2 matches at 14 bases. Per germline, CDR1 KGHSH and CDR2 LQKENI. The CDR3 has 16 amino acids. With V trimmed by 0 bases and J by 5 bases, 1 base remained unmatched. This chain's CDR3 is CASSPPGLAGVDTQYF. Written as DNA, the CDR3 is TGTGCCAGCTCACCACCGGGACTAGCGGGAGTAGATACGCAGTATTTT. Full variable domain (remainder filled in from reference TRBV18 and TRBJ2-3): NAGVMQNPRHLVRRRGQEARLRCSPMKGHSHVYWYRQLPEEGLKFMVYLQKENIIDESGMPKERFSAEFPKEGPSILRIQQVVRGDSAAYFCASSPPGLAGVDTQYFGPGTRLTVL.

The sample holds one count of this clone. This chain uses TRBV5-4 with TRBJ2-7, with TRBD2 matching 12 bases. J was trimmed by 0 bases and V by 4 bases; bases with no gene match: 5. The V gene's germline CDR1 is SGHNT and CDR2 YYREEE (reference sequence). The CDR3 is 16 amino acids. This CDR3 is CASSAGTSGPSYEQYF. In DNA, the CDR3 is TGTGCCAGCAGCGCCGGGACTAGCGGGCCCTCCTACGAGCAGTACTTC.

The chain employs TRBV7-3 and TRBJ2-2; no definite D call. The CDR3 runs to 14 residues. Trimming cost V 1 base and J 6 bases, with 9 bases left between them. CDR1 is SGHTA, CDR2 FQGTGA, per germline. CDR3 bases: TGTGCCAGCAGCTTAAGGCCAGGCCCCGGGGAGCTGTTTTTT. It codes for CASSLRPGPGELFF.

The CDR3 sequence is CASSSRGFSNQPQHF. The CDR3 DNA reads as TGTGCCAGTAGTTCCAGGGGTTTTAGCAATCAGCCCCAGCATTTT. The chain joins TRBV19 to TRBJ1-5; possible D gene TRBD1, 6 bases. Germline CDR1 reads LNHDA; CDR2 reads SQIVND (reference sequence). The CDR3 has 15 amino acids. Trimming shortened V by 5 bases and J by 0 bases, and 11 bases separated the two germline ends.

The J gene is TRBJ2-3, the V gene TRBV5-5; 8 bases line up with TRBD1. From germline, CDR1 is SGHKS and CDR2 YYEKEE (reference sequence). The CDR3 has 15 amino acids. The ends lost 1 base at V and 5 bases at J; junction bases unmatched: 6. The CDR3 DNA reads TGTGCCAGCAGCTTGCTGACAGGGGTCCAAGATACGCAGTATTTT. Protein: CASSLLTGVQDTQYF. Full variable domain (missing parts from reference TRBV5-5 and TRBJ2-3): DAGVTQSPTHLIKTRGQQVTLRCSPISGHKSVSWYQQVLGQGPQFIFQYYEKEERGRGNFPDRFSARQFPNYSSELNVNALLLGDSALYLCASSLLTGVQDTQYFGPGTRLTVL.

The chain combines TRBV10-3 with TRBJ2-1; a possible D gene is TRBD2 (6 bases). Germline V gene sequence: CDR1 ENHRY, CDR2 SYGVKD. The CDR3 is 16 residues long. V lost 2 bases to trimming and J lost 10 bases, with 21 bases between them. The CDR3: CAISENGASAKIEQFF. The CDR3, as DNA: TGTGCCATCAGTGAGAATGGGGCTAGCGCCAAAATCGAGCAGTTCTTC.

The rearrangement links TRBV19 to TRBJ1-2; D is perhaps TRBD1 (5 bases). V was pared by 6 bases and J by 4 bases, with 12 bases between. CDR3 length: 13 amino acids. In germline, CDR1 is LNHDA, CDR2 SQIVND (reference sequence). This CDR3 is CASRPTDIYGYTF. In DNA form, the CDR3 reads TGTGCCAGTAGGCCGACAGACATCTATGGCTACACCTTC.

The chain couples TRBV21-1 to TRBJ1-5. TRBV21-1 is noted as a pseudogene. The CDR3 is made up of 17 amino acids. This CDR3 reads CASSNGRVGVGGQPQHF. Here the CDR3 DNA reads TGTGCCAGCAGCAATGGCCGTGTGGGGGTCGGGGGTCAGCCCCAGCATTTT.

The chain recombines TRBV7-3 with TRBJ2-2; 13 nucleotides line up with TRBD2. CDR3 length: 16 residues. The V gene end was trimmed by 5 bases and the J gene end by 7 bases; junction bases not matched to a gene: 7. Per the germline V gene, CDR1 is SGHTA and CDR2 is FQGTGA. CDR3 sequence: CASSGLAGDSGGELFF. The CDR3 bases are TGTGCCAGCAGCGGACTAGCGGGAGACAGTGGCGGGGAGCTGTTTTTT.

The chain joins TRBV28 to TRBJ2-7; D may be TRBD2 (5 bases). Looked up from germline, CDR1 is MDHEN and CDR2 is SYDVKM. The ends were cut back, 2 bases at V and 7 bases at J, with 15 bases in the middle. This CDR3 is built from 14 residues. The DNA of the CDR3 is TGTGCCAGCAGTTTAGAGGGATTCTCTAGGGAGCAGTACTTC. Amino acid sequence: CASSLEGFSREQYF.

The J gene is TRBJ2-1, the V gene TRBV7-3, with D perhaps TRBD2 (5 bases). With 10 bases removed from V and 7 bases from J, the gap between germline ends came to 23 bases. The CDR3 is 15 amino acids. Germline lookup yields CDR1 SGHTA and CDR2 FQGTGA. DNA for the CDR3: TGTGCCACCTCATATGTGGGGAGTCCAGAAAATGAGCAGTTCTTC. It encodes CATSYVGSPENEQFF.

This sequence joins TRBV10-3 and TRBJ2-4, with TRBD2 matching over 15 bases. J was trimmed by 1 base and V by 2 bases; bases with no gene match: 6. CDR1 and CDR2 (germline): ENHRY, SYGVKD. The CDR3 extends over 19 amino acids. The CDR3 sequence: CAISEGLAGGPGAKNIQYF. The CDR3 DNA is TGTGCCATCAGTGAGGGACTAGCGGGAGGGCCGGGGGCCAAAAACATTCAGTACTTC.

The chain joins TRBV15 to TRBJ2-7, with a tentative D call TRBD1 (6 bases). The CDR3 is made up of 15 amino acids. Germline CDR1 and CDR2: LNHNV and YYDKDF (reference sequence). V lost 2 bases to trimming and J lost 7 bases, with 18 bases between them. The CDR3 sequence is CATSRRGPGQTEQYF. DNA of the CDR3: TGTGCCACCAGCAGAAGAGGACCGGGACAAACAGAGCAGTACTTC.

The V gene is TRBV14, the J gene TRBJ2-7; perhaps TRBD2 as D (7 bases). Looked up from germline, CDR1 is SGHDN and CDR2 is FVKESK. The CDR3 is 15 amino acids. With 4 bases removed from V and 5 bases from J, the gap between germline ends came to 18 bases. This chain's CDR3 is CASSRARGRRNEQYF. Written as DNA, the CDR3 is TGTGCCAGCAGCCGAGCGCGGGGGCGAAGAAACGAGCAGTACTTC. The variable domain in full, completed from reference TRBV14 and TRBJ2-7, reads EAGVTQFPSHSVIEKGQTVTLRCDPISGHDNLYWYRRVMGKEIKFLLHFVKESKQDESGMPNNRFLAERTGGTYSTLKVQPAELEDSGVYFCASSRARGRRNEQYFGPGTRLTVT.

The chain combines TRBV30 with TRBJ1-1; D is uncertain. Trimming stripped 5 bases from V and 1 base from J, with 8 bases between. Germline V gene lookup returns CDR1 GTSNPN and CDR2 SVGIG (reference sequence). CDR3 length: 12 amino acids. CDR3 sequence reads: CAWAVENTEAFF. CDR3 DNA: TGTGCCTGGGCGGTAGAGAACACTGAAGCTTTCTTT.

This clone was seen a handful of times. This chain uses TRBV11-2 with TRBJ1-1; D remains ambiguous. V gave up 7 bases and J gave up 10 bases, with 13 bases separating them. CDR3 size: 11 residues. Germline assignment: CDR1 SGHAT and CDR2 FQNNGV. CDR3 loop: CASTLRERAFF. The CDR3 bases are TGTGCCAGCACCCTTCGGGAGAGAGCTTTCTTT.

This clone appeared once. The J gene is TRBJ2-3, the V gene TRBV5-1; D uncertain. The CDR3 loop spans 18 amino acids. Germline V gene lookup returns CDR1 SGHRS and CDR2 YFSETQ. The V end lost 2 bases, the J end lost 2 bases, and 21 bases lay between the germline ends. The CDR3 spells CASSFPRDTSLNTDTQYF. CDR3 sequence (DNA): TGCGCCAGCAGCTTCCCCCGAGACACTTCTCTTAACACAGATACGCAGTATTTT.

The CDR3 nucleotides read TGCGCCAGCAGCGGGGAGTCTACGGCGGGCCCAGAGGGCGAGCAGTACTTC. Its protein is CASSGESTAGPEGEQYF. The chain couples TRBV10-2 to TRBJ2-7, with TRBD2 as a possible D gene (5 bases). This CDR3 has 17 residues. CDR1 and CDR2 from the germline V gene are WSHSY and SAAADI. V lost 6 bases and J lost 6, with 27 bases in between.

The V call is TRBV2, the J call TRBJ2-2, with TRBD1 identical over 9 bases. The CDR3 runs to 15 residues. After removal of 6 bases from V and 3 bases from J, the junction contained 5 bases not matched to a gene. From germline, CDR1 is SNHLY and CDR2 FYNNEI. In DNA form, the CDR3 reads TGTGCCAGCAGATGGGACAGGGCCGACACCGGGGAGCTGTTTTTT. This gives the protein CASRWDRADTGELFF.

The chain combines TRBV12-3 or TRBV12-4 with TRBJ2-1; D might be TRBD1 (6 bases). This CDR3 spans 13 amino acids. The V end lost 4 bases, the J end lost 7 bases, and 11 bases lay between the germline ends. The CDR3 region is CASSSTGRNEQFF. The CDR3 bases are TGTGCCAGCAGTTCCACAGGGAGAAATGAGCAGTTCTTC.

This CDR3 reads CASSLGRTYEQYF. The CDR3 region has the DNA TGTGCCAGCAGCTTAGGCAGGACTTACGAGCAGTACTTC. The chain carries TRBV11-2 and TRBJ2-7, with TRBD2 as a possible D gene (5 bases). Per the germline V gene, CDR1 is SGHAT and CDR2 is FQNNGV. The CDR3 totals 13 residues. The V and J ends lost 1 base and 4 bases respectively, with 8 bases between them.

The gene calls are TRBV7-8 and TRBJ1-2; D remains ambiguous. This CDR3 contains 14 residues. V was trimmed by 6 bases and J by 0 bases, leaving 11 bases between them. CDR1 is SGHVS, CDR2 FQNEAQ, per germline. The CDR3 here is CASSPSASNYGYTF. In nucleotides, the CDR3 is TGTGCCAGCAGTCCTAGTGCTTCTAACTATGGCTACACCTTC.

This chain joins TRBV11-3 and TRBJ2-7, with 9 bases identical to TRBD1. From germline, CDR1 is SGHNT and CDR2 YENEEA. Losses at the gene ends were 5 bases for V and 6 bases for J; bases not matched to a gene: 8. The CDR3 totals 14 residues. CDR3: CASSEPGQGAEQYF. CDR3 DNA sequence: TGTGCCAGCAGCGAACCGGGACAGGGTGCCGAGCAGTACTTC.

The V gene is TRBV7-2, the J gene TRBJ2-5, with TRBD2 matching over 12 bases. This CDR3 region has 17 residues. V dropped 1 base and J dropped 5; count of bases not matched to a gene: 8. The germline gives CDR1 SGHTA, CDR2 FQGNSA. The CDR3 region is CASSLELAGGGAETQYF. The CDR3 region has the DNA TGTGCCAGCAGCTTAGAACTAGCGGGAGGAGGTGCGGAGACCCAGTACTTC.